This entry features one T cell receptor beta chain sequence. The V and J ends lost 1 base and 4 bases, in that order; junction bases with no gene match: 4. This CDR3 has 15 amino acids. Germline V lookup: CDR1 SEHNR, CDR2 FQNEAQ (reference sequence). Authors' data handling: Using reference gene primer amplification, nucleated cell counts were estimated. Data came from immunoSEQ multiplex PCR; TCRdb stores just in-frame clones and leaves some out. The V and J calls and clone size come from that table; D and trimming were worked out from the DNA. This table has about 170,000 clones, approximately 85% appearing once. The source of the sample is a study of blood T cell repertoires in COVID-19. In the study overall: Sample material is recorded as cDNA or gDNA derived from T cells, B-cell-depleted T cells, or PBMCs.

The material sequenced was peripheral blood. The rearrangement links TRBV7-9 to TRBJ2-5, with 9 bases identical to TRBD2. This TCR derives from an elderly woman with COVID-19, enrolled during active disease. In DNA, the CDR3 is TGTGCCAGCAGCTTAGGAGCGGGAGGATCAGAGACCCAGTACTTC. Encoded protein: CASSLGAGGSETQYF.